Following are 19 T cell receptor beta chains from one sample sequenced in a study of identical twins. MiXCR, applied by TCRdb to the 5' RACE reads, yields one record per CDR3 protein. The data contain 200,000 to 250,000 distinct CDR3 sequences, around 6.5% of them seen just once; the ten biggest clones take up about 14%. This sample was shared with a second study, whose subject was T cells expressing NK-cell markers.

Sequencing input: CD8+ T cells sorted from blood. The receptors were sampled from a woman under 30 in good health.

This chain connects TRBV9 to TRBJ2-2, with TRBD2 matching 12 bases. The germline gives CDR1 SGDLS, CDR2 YYNGEE. The CDR3 sequence is 19 residues long. The trim removed 4 bases at V and 4 bases at J, leaving 14 bases unmatched. As DNA, the CDR3 is TGTGCCAGCAGCCCGCTGACTAGCGGGAGATCTCTTGGCACCGGGGAGCTGTTTTTT. Protein product: CASSPLTSGRSLGTGELFF.

V gene TRBV9 combines with J gene TRBJ2-7, with TRBD1 matching 7 bases. Germline-derived CDR1 and CDR2 are SGDLS and YYNGEE. The CDR3 sequence is 14 residues long. With 3 bases clipped from V and 6 bases from J, the junction kept 9 bases outside the gene matches. CDR3 in DNA: TGTGCCAGCAGCGCCGGATCCACAGGGGCCGAGCAGTACTTC. This codes for CASSAGSTGAEQYF.

CDR3 coding DNA: TGTGCCAGCAGCCGAAGCGGGATGAACACCGGGGAGCTGTTTTTT. This encodes CASSRSGMNTGELFF. The V gene is TRBV9, the J gene TRBJ2-2, with TRBD2 matching over 7 bases. Per the germline V gene, CDR1 is SGDLS and CDR2 is YYNGEE. There are 15 residues in the CDR3. The junction had 4 bases not matched to a gene; V was cut back by 4 bases and J by 1 base.

The rearrangement joins TRBV3-1 to TRBJ2-7, with 9 positions matching TRBD2. Germline lookup yields CDR1 LGHDT and CDR2 YNNKEL (reference sequence). V lost 0 bases to trimming and J lost 2 bases; unmatched junction nucleotides: 11. The CDR3 totals 18 residues. CDR3 sequence: CASSQELSVGGGAYEQYF. CDR3 DNA sequence: TGTGCCAGCAGCCAAGAATTGAGTGTGGGCGGGGGGGCCTACGAGCAGTACTTC.

In its sample, this clonotype was seen a few times. The rearrangement joins TRBV3-1 to TRBJ2-7; no firm D call. The germline V gene encodes CDR1 LGHDT and CDR2 YNNKEL (reference sequence). Trimming stripped 0 bases from V and 4 bases from J, with 4 bases between. There are 12 residues in the CDR3. The CDR3 DNA is TGTGCCAGCAGCCAAGATCTTTACGAGCAGTACTTC. Its translation is CASSQDLYEQYF.

The CDR3 region is CASSDPPGGPSDTQYF. The CDR3 nucleotides are TGCGCCAGCAGTGATCCCCCGGGCGGGCCCTCAGATACGCAGTATTTT. The V gene is TRBV10-2, the J gene TRBJ2-3; tentative D call: TRBD2 (5 bases). V was cut by 3 bases and J by 4 bases, with 17 bases left in between. Germline V gene data show CDR1 as WSHSY and CDR2 as SAAADI. This CDR3 contains 16 residues.

In its sample, this clonotype was seen many times. This chain links TRBV10-2 with TRBJ1-2; D gene ambiguous. Trimming pared 2 bases from V and 7 bases from J, leaving 8 bases between. CDR3 length: 12 residues. The germline CDR1 and CDR2 sequences are WSHSY and SAAADI. The CDR3 region has the DNA TGCGCCAGCAGTGAGGATTGGGCTGGCTACACCTTC. Amino acid sequence: CASSEDWAGYTF.

This clonotype has at least ten counts. J is TRBJ2-1 and V is TRBV29-1; 10 bases agree with TRBD2. The CDR3 runs 14 residues. Germline values: CDR1 SQVTM, CDR2 ANQGSEA. DNA of the CDR3: TGCAGTTCGAAAGCGGGAGGGTACGGCAATGAGCAGTTCTTC. It translates to CSSKAGGYGNEQFF.

V is TRBV10-3 and J is TRBJ2-7; D is possibly TRBD2 (5 bases). Germline V gene data show CDR1 as ENHRY and CDR2 as SYGVKD. The CDR3 has 11 amino acids. Between the trimmed V and J ends, which lost 8 bases and 3 bases, there was a span of 8 bases. DNA of the CDR3: TGTGCCATCGGTGGAGGCTACGAGCAGTACTTC. Its translation: CAIGGGYEQYF.

In DNA, the CDR3 is TGTGCCAGCAGGCTAGGTCAGGAAGAGACCCAGTACTTC. The encoded protein is CASRLGQEETQYF. The chain employs TRBV2 and TRBJ2-5; D gene ambiguous. The germline V gene has CDR1 SNHLY and CDR2 FYNNEI. This CDR3 spans 13 amino acids. V was pared by 6 bases and J by 3 bases, with 11 bases between.

This clonotype showed up just a few times. The chain couples TRBV7-9 to TRBJ1-1, with TRBD1 as a possible D gene (5 bases). Deletions cut 3 bases from V and 7 bases from J, with 15 bases between. Germline CDR1 is SEHNR and CDR2 is FQNEAQ (reference sequence). The CDR3 has 14 amino acids. CDR3: CASSFGQGRGEAFF. CDR3 DNA: TGTGCCAGCAGCTTTGGGCAGGGAAGGGGTGAAGCTTTCTTT.

This clonotype was recorded many times. The CDR3 loop is CASTPTAEGYEQYF. The DNA for the CDR3 is TGTGCCAGCACCCCGACGGCAGAGGGCTACGAGCAGTACTTC. The rearrangement uses TRBV12-3 or TRBV12-4 and TRBJ2-7; D may be TRBD2 (5 bases). This CDR3 is 14 amino acids long. V was trimmed by 7 bases and J by 3 bases, leaving 16 bases between them.

This clonotype has only a few counts. The V and J genes are TRBV10-3 and TRBJ1-2, with D tentatively TRBD1 (5 bases). V lost 10 bases and J 7 bases, leaving 16 bases between the germline ends. The germline V gene encodes CDR1 ENHRY and CDR2 SYGVKD. The CDR3 is 12 residues long. The CDR3 DNA reads TGTGCCACCCTGACAGAGGACTCTGGCTACACCTTC. It is translated as CATLTEDSGYTF.

This chain connects TRBV7-2 to TRBJ1-2; D possibly corresponds to TRBD1 (5 bases). The V gene's germline CDR1 is SGHTA and CDR2 FQGNSA. The ends were cut back, 6 bases at V and 9 bases at J, with 23 bases in the middle. The CDR3 spans 15 residues. This chain's CDR3 is CASSHSQGGATSYTF. Here the CDR3 DNA reads TGTGCCAGCAGTCACTCTCAGGGTGGGGCGACGAGCTACACCTTC.

This sequence joins TRBV5-1 and TRBJ2-5; 7 nucleotides line up with TRBD2. Germline CDR1 reads SGHRS; CDR2 reads YFSETQ. With 0 bases clipped from V and 5 bases from J, the junction kept 7 bases outside the gene matches. CDR3 length: 15 residues. DNA for the CDR3: TGCGCCAGCAGCTTGGAAGGGAGGGCCTGGGAGACCCAGTACTTC. This codes for CASSLEGRAWETQYF.

J is TRBJ1-1 and V is TRBV5-1; TRBD1 is a possible D gene (5 bases). This CDR3 comprises 14 residues. Between the trimmed V and J ends, which lost 3 bases and 1 base, there was a span of 10 bases. Germline lookup yields CDR1 SGHRS and CDR2 YFSETQ. CDR3 in amino acids: CASSWRDRNTEAFF. For the CDR3, the DNA is TGCGCCAGCAGCTGGAGGGACCGGAACACTGAAGCTTTCTTT.

The V call is TRBV28, the J call TRBJ2-3; D might be TRBD2 (6 bases). Germline V gene data show CDR1 as MDHEN and CDR2 as SYDVKM. Trimming cost V 6 bases and J 3 bases, with 16 bases left between them. The CDR3 totals 15 residues. DNA of the CDR3: TGTGCCAGCAGCCCGAGGAGGGCCGGGACAGATACGCAGTATTTT. Encoded protein: CASSPRRAGTDTQYF.

Comments on this clonotype: The CDR3 does not close with the conserved phenylalanine or tryptophan, likely indicating a read error. V gene TRBV6-1 combines with J gene TRBJ2-3; TRBD2 is a possible D gene (6 bases). This CDR3 is built from 16 residues. Trimming cost V 6 bases and J 3 bases, with 19 bases left between them. CDR1 is MNHNS and CDR2 is SASEGT in the germline V gene. CDR3 coding DNA: TGTGCCAGCAGCTCCTGGTTGGGGAGGAGTACAGATACGCAGTATTTA. Protein product: CASSSWLGRSTDTQYL.

In its sample, this clonotype was seen many times. The chain combines TRBV12-3 or TRBV12-4 with TRBJ2-1; D is uncertain. The CDR3 has 15 residues. Between the trimmed V and J ends, which lost 6 bases and 0 bases, there was a span of 12 bases. The CDR3 sequence: CASRPELPSYNEQFF. In DNA, the CDR3 is TGTGCCAGCAGACCAGAGCTTCCCTCCTACAATGAGCAGTTCTTC.